These 27 T cell receptor beta chains originate from one sample sequenced in a study of cytomegalovirus exposure and HLA in healthy donors. PCR involved 60 Vbeta and 13 Jbeta primers. The protocol was immunoSEQ multiplex PCR, while the TCRdb copy is restricted to in-frame clones and leaves out a portion. The sample consists of roughly 150,000 clones, approximately 80% of them appearing once. Sequenced material: PBMCs. These receptors all stem from a male donor in good health and CMV-seronegative.

The V gene is TRBV19, the J gene TRBJ2-3; TRBD2 matches 8 bases. The CDR3 has 15 residues. Germline assignment: CDR1 LNHDA and CDR2 SQIVND (reference sequence). After removal of 3 bases from V and 3 bases from J, the junction contained 5 bases not matched to a gene. This CDR3 is CASSIGTRRTDTQYF. In nucleotides, the CDR3 is TGTGCCAGTAGTATTGGGACTAGGAGAACAGATACGCAGTATTTT.

V and J are TRBV15 and TRBJ2-7; D unresolved. Trimming stripped 3 bases from V and 4 bases from J, with 7 bases between. The germline CDR1 and CDR2 sequences are LNHNV and YYDKDF (reference sequence). The CDR3 totals 12 residues. The CDR3 is CATSSKYYEQYF. In DNA, the CDR3 is TGTGCCACCAGCAGTAAATATTACGAGCAGTACTTC.

The chain has TRBV30 and TRBJ2-2; 11 nucleotides match TRBD2. Unmatched junction bases numbered 0, after V lost 3 bases and J lost 6 bases. CDR1 GTSNPN and CDR2 SVGIG come from the germline V gene (reference sequence). This CDR3 is built from 13 residues. The CDR3 loop is CAWRLAGAGELFF. The CDR3 nucleotides are TGTGCCTGGAGACTAGCGGGAGCCGGGGAGCTGTTTTTT.

The chain uses TRBV6-5 and TRBJ1-2, with D uncertain. The CDR3 extends over 13 amino acids. CDR1 and CDR2 (germline): MNHEY, SVGAGI. V was trimmed by 1 base and J by 2 bases, leaving 5 bases between them. The CDR3 DNA sequence: TGTGCCAGCAGTTACTGGGAGAACTATGGCTACACCTTC. Protein: CASSYWENYGYTF.

The chain carries TRBV7-9 and TRBJ2-3, with TRBD2 matching over 9 bases. The ends lost 7 bases at V and 3 bases at J; junction bases unmatched: 14. CDR3 length: 17 amino acids. The germline CDR1 and CDR2 sequences are SEHNR and FQNEAQ (reference sequence). The CDR3 protein is CASNEISGSRRTDTQYF. CDR3 in DNA: TGTGCCAGCAACGAGATTAGCGGGAGCAGGCGGACAGATACGCAGTATTTT.

A single count supports this clone. CDR3 amino acids: CAWSLSRVEQYF. CDR3 DNA: TGTGCCTGGAGTCTTAGCAGGGTCGAGCAGTACTTC. This chain joins TRBV30 and TRBJ2-7; maybe TRBD1 (5 bases). Between the trimmed V and J ends, which lost 2 bases and 6 bases, there was a span of 11 bases. Germline-derived CDR1 and CDR2 are GTSNPN and SVGIG (reference sequence). CDR3 length: 12 residues.

The chain combines TRBV29-1 with TRBJ2-7; 11 positions match TRBD2. The CDR3 spans 13 residues. The junction had 5 bases not matched to a gene; V was cut back by 6 bases and J by 4 bases. The germline gives CDR1 SQVTM, CDR2 ANQGSEA. In nucleotides, the CDR3 is TGCAGCGTCGAGGGACTAGCGGAATACGAGCAGTACTTC. Translating gives CSVEGLAEYEQYF.

This clone turned up a few times. The V gene is TRBV10-1, the J gene TRBJ2-3, with TRBD2 matching 12 bases. Trimming removed 4 bases from V and 5 bases from J; junction bases left unmatched: 7. The CDR3 sequence is 16 residues long. In germline, CDR1 is WNHNN, CDR2 SYGVQD (reference sequence). The CDR3 DNA reads as TGCGCCAGCAGTGCCTCTAGCGGGAGGGGAGGAGATACGCAGTATTTT. As protein: CASSASSGRGGDTQYF.

This chain joins TRBV7-8 and TRBJ1-5; perhaps TRBD1 as D (5 bases). V was pared by 2 bases and J by 2 bases, with 10 bases between. The CDR3 is 15 amino acids. Germline CDR1 reads SGHVS; CDR2 reads FQNEAQ. In nucleotides, the CDR3 is TGTGCCAGCAGCTTATCGGGGGAGGGCAATCAGCCCCAGCATTTT. The encoded protein is CASSLSGEGNQPQHF.

This clone was counted only a few times. The J gene is TRBJ1-1, the V gene TRBV10-1, with D possibly being TRBD1 (5 bases). This CDR3 region has 13 residues. Germline V gene lookup returns CDR1 WNHNN and CDR2 SYGVQD (reference sequence). With 5 bases removed from V and 1 base from J, the gap between germline ends came to 8 bases. The CDR3 sequence is CASSSDKNTEAFF. CDR3 DNA: TGCGCCAGCAGTTCGGACAAGAACACTGAAGCTTTCTTT.

This chain links TRBV25-1 with TRBJ2-7; D possibly corresponds to TRBD2 (5 bases). CDR1 and CDR2 from the germline V gene are MGHDK and SYGVNS. V shed 3 bases and J shed 3 bases, with 9 bases lying between them. This CDR3 spans 13 amino acids. CDR3 amino acids: CASSDGKYYEQYF. DNA of the CDR3: TGTGCCAGCAGTGACGGGAAATACTACGAGCAGTACTTC.

This chain joins TRBV30 and TRBJ1-1, with TRBD1 as a possible D gene (6 bases). V was pared by 1 base and J by 1 base, with 7 bases between. This CDR3 comprises 13 residues. Germline CDR1 reads GTSNPN; CDR2 reads SVGIG (reference sequence). This chain's CDR3 is CAWSATGNTEAFF. In nucleotides, the CDR3 is TGTGCCTGGAGTGCGACAGGGAACACTGAAGCTTTCTTT.

This clone was counted only a few times. The chain links TRBV6-5 to TRBJ2-2; 7 bases are a match to TRBD2. Germline CDR1 and CDR2: MNHEY and SVGAGI. V was pared by 8 bases and J by 6 bases, with 9 bases of the junction left unmatched. The CDR3 covers 14 residues. CDR3 nucleotide sequence: TGTGCCAGCCGATTGGGAGGGAAGGCCGGGGAGCTGTTTTTT. Translation: CASRLGGKAGELFF.

The chain has TRBV28 and TRBJ1-3, with 9 bases matching TRBD2. The DNA end lines up better with TRBJ2-2; the J call may be wrong. The CDR3 totals 16 residues. CDR1 and CDR2 (germline): MDHEN, SYDVKM. This CDR3 reads CASSFGLAKNTGELFF. In nucleotides, the CDR3 is TGTGCCAGCAGTTTCGGACTAGCGAAGAACACCGGGGAGCTGTTTTTT.

The gene calls are TRBV18 and TRBJ1-1; the match to TRBD1 covers 8 bases. This CDR3 region has 16 residues. The ends lost 1 base at V and 6 bases at J; junction bases unmatched: 10. CDR1 is KGHSH and CDR2 is LQKENI in the germline V gene. The CDR3 bases are TGTGCCAGCTCACCACTGGTTCATCAGGGGGCCTCTGAAGCTTTCTTT. This encodes CASSPLVHQGASEAFF.

The chain has TRBV5-1 and TRBJ2-1, with 11 bases fitting TRBD1. This CDR3 is 16 amino acids long. Germline CDR1 and CDR2: SGHRS and YFSETQ. V lost 0 bases and J lost 3; bases outside the gene matches: 2. CDR3 protein: CASSLAGQGDYNEQFF. The CDR3 DNA follows: TGCGCCAGCAGCTTGGCGGGACAGGGGGACTACAATGAGCAGTTCTTC.

The chain combines TRBV5-4 with TRBJ1-1; 7 nucleotides align to TRBD1. This CDR3 comprises 13 residues. The V gene end was trimmed by 3 bases and the J gene end by 4 bases; junction bases not matched to a gene: 3. Looked up from germline, CDR1 is SGHNT and CDR2 is YYREEE (reference sequence). This CDR3 reads CASSSTGFTEAFF. The CDR3, as DNA: TGTGCCAGCAGCTCGACAGGGTTCACTGAAGCTTTCTTT.

This chain joins TRBV6-5 and TRBJ2-2; D is possibly TRBD2 (6 bases). The V gene's germline CDR1 is MNHEY and CDR2 SVGAGI. V was clipped by 5 bases and J by 5 bases, with 12 bases between them. This CDR3 has 14 amino acids. DNA of the CDR3: TGTGCCAGCAGTCCCGGGGGACGGACCGGGGAGCTGTTTTTT. It codes for CASSPGGRTGELFF.

The V call is TRBV11-2, the J call TRBJ2-1; TRBD2 agrees at 13 bases. V trimming: 5 bases; J trimming: 8 bases; junction bases outside the gene matches: 9. There are 16 residues in the CDR3. Looked up from germline, CDR1 is SGHAT and CDR2 is FQNNGV. The chain's CDR3 is CASSPWTSGSGYEQFF. CDR3 DNA sequence: TGTGCCAGCAGCCCGTGGACTAGCGGGAGCGGCTATGAGCAGTTCTTC.

The chain combines TRBV11-1 with TRBJ2-1; 7 positions match TRBD1. The CDR3 loop spans 15 amino acids. Germline-derived CDR1 and CDR2 are SGHAT and FQDESV (reference sequence). V was clipped by 8 bases and J by 3 bases; unmatched bases: 10. The CDR3 region has the DNA TGTGCCAGCGGCTCAGGGGGAGATAACTACAATGAGCAGTTCTTC. It encodes CASGSGGDNYNEQFF.

This sequence joins TRBV30 and TRBJ2-7; 7 nucleotides agree with TRBD1. This CDR3 spans 14 amino acids. From germline, CDR1 is GTSNPN and CDR2 SVGIG (reference sequence). V lost 4 bases to trimming and J lost 3 bases; unmatched junction nucleotides: 9. CDR3: CAWTRLQGVYEQYF. The CDR3 region has the DNA TGTGCCTGGACCCGGCTCCAGGGGGTCTACGAGCAGTACTTC.

The chain links TRBV27 to TRBJ1-3, with 9 bases identical to TRBD1. Trimming cost V 5 bases and J 4 bases; bases outside gene matches: 6. Germline V gene data show CDR1 as MNHEY and CDR2 as SMNVEV (reference sequence). The CDR3 is 15 amino acids. The CDR3 spells CASSATGGTGNTIYF. The CDR3, as DNA: TGTGCCAGCAGTGCGACAGGGGGAACAGGAAACACCATATATTTT.

This rearrangement joins TRBV5-1 to TRBJ2-4, with a possible D match to TRBD2 (5 bases). The CDR3 is 15 amino acids. The germline V gene encodes CDR1 SGHRS and CDR2 YFSETQ. V was pared by 2 bases and J by 8 bases, with 17 bases between. CDR3 protein: CASSFSIGERDIQYF. CDR3 nucleotide sequence: TGCGCCAGCAGCTTTAGTATCGGGGAAAGGGACATTCAGTACTTC. Filled out from reference TRBV5-1 and TRBJ2-4, the complete variable domain reads KAGVTQTPRYLIKTRGQQVTLSCSPISGHRSVSWYQQTPGQGLQFLFEYFSETQRNKGNFPGRFSGRQFSNSRSEMNVSTLELGDSALYLCASSFSIGERDIQYFGAGTRLSVL.

V usage is TRBV5-6 and J usage is TRBJ2-7; D remains ambiguous. The germline V gene has CDR1 SGHDT and CDR2 YYEEEE. V lost 4 bases and J 6 bases, leaving 14 bases between the germline ends. CDR3 length equals 13 residues. The CDR3 DNA reads TGTGCCAGCAGCCCCCGATTTACGGGCGAGCAGTACTTC. This codes for CASSPRFTGEQYF.

The J gene is TRBJ1-4, the V gene TRBV5-1, with D possibly matching TRBD1 (6 bases). Germline lookup yields CDR1 SGHRS and CDR2 YFSETQ. There are 15 residues in the CDR3. With 4 bases removed from V and 5 bases from J, the gap between germline ends came to 15 bases. Here the CDR3 reads CASSRNTGTNEKLFF. For the CDR3, the DNA is TGCGCCAGCAGCCGTAACACAGGGACCAATGAAAAACTGTTTTTT.

The chain carries TRBV15 and TRBJ2-2; TRBD2 agrees at 7 bases. The V and J ends lost 0 bases and 5 bases, in that order; junction bases with no gene match: 15. CDR3 length: 19 residues. Germline CDR1 reads LNHNV; CDR2 reads YYDKDF (reference sequence). In DNA form, the CDR3 reads TGTGCCACCAGCAGAGATCTCGCGGGAGCAATTAGAGATACCGGGGAGCTGTTTTTT. This translates into CATSRDLAGAIRDTGELFF.

This clone was recorded only once. J is TRBJ1-1 and V is TRBV28, with D uncertain. The V end was cut by 6 bases, the J end by 0 bases, with 11 bases between. The CDR3 covers 14 residues. Germline V CDR1 and CDR2: MDHEN, SYDVKM. This CDR3 reads CASREFPMNTEAFF. For the CDR3, the DNA is TGTGCCAGCAGAGAGTTCCCCATGAACACTGAAGCTTTCTTT.